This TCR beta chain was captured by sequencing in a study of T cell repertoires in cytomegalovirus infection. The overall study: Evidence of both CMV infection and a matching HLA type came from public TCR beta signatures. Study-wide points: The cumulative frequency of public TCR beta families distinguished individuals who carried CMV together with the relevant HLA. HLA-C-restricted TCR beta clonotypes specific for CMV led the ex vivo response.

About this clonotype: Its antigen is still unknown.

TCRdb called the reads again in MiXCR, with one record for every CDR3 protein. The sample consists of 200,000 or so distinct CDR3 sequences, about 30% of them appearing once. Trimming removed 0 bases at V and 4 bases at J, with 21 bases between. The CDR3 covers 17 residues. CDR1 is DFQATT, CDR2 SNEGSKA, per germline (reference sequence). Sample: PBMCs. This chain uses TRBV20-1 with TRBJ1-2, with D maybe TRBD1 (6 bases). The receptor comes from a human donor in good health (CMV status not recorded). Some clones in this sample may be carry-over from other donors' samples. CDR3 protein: CSARDPAGDWVGYGYTF. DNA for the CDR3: TGCAGTGCTAGAGATCCGGCAGGGGACTGGGTGGGCTATGGCTACACCTTC.